This T cell receptor beta chain derives from a study of response to subunit inactivated influenza vaccine. Study results and limitations: Authors suggested each seasonal flu vaccination may recruit only limited numbers of new T cells.

TCRdb passed the RT-PCR reads through MiXCR, listing each CDR3 protein once. The sample records more than 700,000 distinct CDR3 sequences, 21% being singletons. This clonotype was seen a few times. Antigen unknown. The V end lost 0 bases, the J end lost 8 bases, and 8 bases lay between the germline ends. The length of the CDR3 is 12 residues. Germline V lookup: CDR1 DFQATT, CDR2 SNEGSKA (reference sequence). Sample: PBMCs from blood, taken more than 4 days after vaccination. The chain employs TRBV20-1 and TRBJ1-5, with D uncertain. This TCR derives from a man over 45 who received an inactivated influenza vaccine. CDR3 bases: TGCAGTGCTAGAGACGTGGCTGAGCCCCAGCATTTT. It yields the protein CSARDVAEPQHF.